The 28 T cell receptor beta chains below were found in one sample sequenced in a study of control samples from healthy donors and cancer patients. Using immunoSEQ multiplex PCR, the repertoire was profiled, and TCRdb retains in-frame clones only, with some absent. The sample contains about 160,000 clones, 90% to 95% of which appear only once. The sample was PBMCs. These receptor sequences come from a man aged 55 to 70 with colorectal cancer.

The genes are TRBV6-2 or TRBV6-3 and TRBJ2-3, with no clear D. The CDR3 is 14 amino acids. Trimming took off 2 bases at V and 2 bases at J, with 8 bases between the two ends. Germline values: CDR1 MNHEY, CDR2 SVGEGT. CDR3 in amino acids: CASSYPPYTDTQYF. DNA for the CDR3: TGTGCCAGCAGTTACCCCCCATACACAGATACGCAGTATTTT.

This chain connects TRBV7-8 to TRBJ1-5, with TRBD1 as a possible D gene (6 bases). V dropped 6 bases and J dropped 3 bases, with 18 bases sitting between them. This CDR3 is built from 16 residues. The germline V gene has CDR1 SGHVS and CDR2 FQNEAQ. CDR3 bases: TGTGCCAGCAGTATACAGGGAGGGGCATTCAATCAGCCCCAGCATTTT. Its protein product is CASSIQGGAFNQPQHF.

V gene TRBV3-1 (or the pseudogene TRBV3-2) combines with J gene TRBJ2-7; D assignment may be TRBD1 or TRBD2 (5 bases each). CDR1 and CDR2 (germline): LGHDT, YNNKEL (reference sequence). With 0 bases removed from V and 3 bases from J, the gap between germline ends came to 12 bases. The CDR3 totals 15 residues. CDR3 loop: CASSQELLGRYEQYF. CDR3 coding DNA: TGTGCCAGCAGCCAAGAGCTTCTGGGACGCTACGAGCAGTACTTC.

The chain recombines TRBV7-8 with TRBJ1-2; 9 bases are shared with TRBD1. With V trimmed by 3 bases and J by 3 bases, 14 bases remained unmatched. CDR1 and CDR2 from the germline V gene are SGHVS and FQNEAQ. This CDR3 has 18 amino acids. CDR3 DNA sequence: TGTGCCAGCAGCTTGAGAGGGACAGGGAGGTCCGTGGACTATGGCTACACCTTC. Protein sequence: CASSLRGTGRSVDYGYTF. Combining the CDR3 with reference TRBV7-8 and TRBJ1-2 gives the whole variable domain GAGVSQSPRYKVAKRGQDVALRCDPISGHVSLFWYQQALGQGPEFLTYFQNEAQLDKSGLPSDRFFAERPEGSVSTLKIQRTQQEDSAVYLCASSLRGTGRSVDYGYTFGSGTRLTVV.

The rearrangement uses TRBV11-2 and TRBJ2-1; D gene uncertain. Germline assignment: CDR1 SGHAT and CDR2 FQNNGV. This CDR3 is built from 11 residues. V was cut by 5 bases and J by 4 bases, with 3 bases left in between. DNA for the CDR3: TGTGCCAGCAGCCCGTACAATGAGCAGTTCTTC. Encoded protein: CASSPYNEQFF.

The chain employs TRBV29-1 and TRBJ2-7; the D is unclear. Per the germline V gene, CDR1 is SQVTM and CDR2 is ANQGSEA. There are 13 residues in the CDR3. With 0 bases removed from V and 7 bases from J, the gap between germline ends came to 13 bases. The CDR3 here is CSVEDGGVGEQYF. For the CDR3, the DNA is TGCAGCGTTGAAGATGGTGGAGTGGGGGAGCAGTACTTC.

J is TRBJ1-2 and V is TRBV25-1, with no clear D. The CDR3 length is 12 residues. V lost 4 bases and J 8 bases, leaving 11 bases between the germline ends. Germline V gene sequence: CDR1 MGHDK, CDR2 SYGVNS. The CDR3: CASSGSGLGYTF. CDR3 bases: TGTGCCAGCAGTGGCTCCGGGTTGGGCTACACCTTC.

This rearrangement joins TRBV28 to TRBJ1-6; D call uncertain. The germline CDR1 and CDR2 sequences are MDHEN and SYDVKM. Trimming left V 2 bases short and J 7 bases short, with 9 bases between. There are 14 residues in the CDR3. The CDR3 is CASSLTIGNSPLHF. In DNA form, the CDR3 reads TGTGCCAGCAGTTTAACTATCGGGAATTCACCCCTCCACTTT.

This chain uses TRBV11-2 with TRBJ2-1; 13 bases line up with TRBD2. Germline V lookup: CDR1 SGHAT, CDR2 FQNNGV. CDR3 length: 14 residues. Trimming at V came to 1 base and at J to 12 bases, leaving 3 bases not matched to a gene. CDR3 bases: TGTGCCAGCAGCTTAGTACTAGCGGGGGGGCGGCAGTTCTTC. Its protein is CASSLVLAGGRQFF.

The rearrangement links TRBV5-1 to TRBJ2-3; 13 bases map to TRBD2. The CDR3 is 17 amino acids. Losses at the gene ends were 0 bases for V and 9 bases for J; bases not matched to a gene: 10. Germline V gene lookup returns CDR1 SGHRS and CDR2 YFSETQ. CDR3 DNA sequence: TGCGCCAGCAGCTTGGCCGGACTAGCGGGGGACCTGGGGACGCAGTATTTT. Amino acids: CASSLAGLAGDLGTQYF.

V gene TRBV27 combines with J gene TRBJ1-2; 7 nucleotides align to TRBD1. The V gene's germline CDR1 is MNHEY and CDR2 SMNVEV (reference sequence). The CDR3 loop spans 14 amino acids. J lost 3 bases, V lost 6 bases, and 7 bases had no gene match. The CDR3 DNA follows: TGTGCCAGCAGCGAACAGGGGACGGACTATGGCTACACCTTC. It encodes CASSEQGTDYGYTF.

CDR3 DNA: TGTGCCAGCAGCCCCATCGGGGCAGGGCAAGAGACCCAGTACTTC. This gives the protein CASSPIGAGQETQYF. The gene calls are TRBV27 and TRBJ2-5; D assignment may be TRBD1 or TRBD2 (5 bases each). CDR1 and CDR2 (germline): MNHEY, SMNVEV (reference sequence). V was shortened by 6 bases and J by 2 bases, with 16 bases between the two germline ends. This CDR3 comprises 15 residues.

This rearrangement joins TRBV18 to TRBJ1-2; D is uncertain. Germline V gene lookup returns CDR1 KGHSH and CDR2 LQKENI. CDR3 length: 15 residues. V lost 3 bases to trimming and J lost 7 bases, with 18 bases between them. CDR3 loop: CASSPRPRWDGGYTF. As DNA, the CDR3 is TGTGCCAGCTCACCTCGACCCAGGTGGGATGGTGGCTACACCTTC.

This clone was seen once. The chain links TRBV5-4 to TRBJ2-7; D ambiguous. Germline values: CDR1 SGHNT, CDR2 YYREEE (reference sequence). The V gene lost 0 bases and the J gene lost 6 bases, with 10 bases spanning the gap. This CDR3 has 13 amino acids. The DNA of the CDR3 is TGTGCCAGCAGCTTGGTAGAATCGGGCGAGCAGTACTTC. Residues: CASSLVESGEQYF.

V is TRBV19 and J is TRBJ1-4; D gene uncertain. CDR1 and CDR2 from the germline V gene are LNHDA and SQIVND (reference sequence). CDR3 length: 15 amino acids. Between the trimmed V and J ends, which lost 7 bases and 0 bases, there was a span of 12 bases. The CDR3 spells CASTPSEATNEKLFF. The DNA of the CDR3 is TGTGCCAGTACCCCATCGGAGGCAACTAATGAAAAACTGTTTTTT.

V gene TRBV6-2 or TRBV6-3 combines with J gene TRBJ1-6, with D possibly being TRBD1 (6 bases). Germline CDR1 reads MNHEY; CDR2 reads SVGEGT. The CDR3 has 16 amino acids. Trimming pared 0 bases from V and 5 bases from J, leaving 11 bases between. For the CDR3, the DNA is TGTGCCAGCAGTTACTCGATTGCAGGGGATAATTCACCCCTCCACTTT. As protein: CASSYSIAGDNSPLHF.

The J gene is TRBJ2-2, the V gene TRBV12-5, with 7 bases matching TRBD1. Germline-derived CDR1 and CDR2 are LGHNT and FRNRAP. Trimming took 11 bases from V and 1 from J; bases not matched to a gene: 7. This CDR3 has 14 residues. In nucleotides, the CDR3 is TGTGCTCGGACCCGACAGGGGAACACCGGGGAGCTGTTTTTT. Encoded protein: CARTRQGNTGELFF.

V gene TRBV2 combines with J gene TRBJ2-3, with D perhaps assigned TRBD1 or TRBD2 (5 bases each). V lost 7 bases and J lost 6, with 14 bases in between. Looked up from germline, CDR1 is SNHLY and CDR2 is FYNNEI. There are 13 residues in the CDR3. CDR3 sequence reads: CASTGTALDTQYF. DNA of the CDR3: TGTGCCAGCACCGGGACGGCCCTGGATACGCAGTATTTT.

The DNA of the CDR3 is TGCAGCGTTGGGGTCGGACTTGGCTACACCTTC. Translating it yields CSVGVGLGYTF. The chain has TRBV29-1 and TRBJ1-2; unclear D gene. Germline assignment: CDR1 SQVTM and CDR2 ANQGSEA. V shed 4 bases and J shed 7 bases, with 10 bases lying between them. The CDR3 runs 11 residues.

The chain combines TRBV7-2 with TRBJ1-2; D not resolved. The CDR3 is made up of 13 amino acids. Germline-derived CDR1 and CDR2 are SGHTA and FQGNSA. Trimming left V 4 bases short and J 4 bases short, with 10 bases between. CDR3 loop: CASSYPGPYGYTF. CDR3 nucleotides: TGTGCCAGCAGCTACCCGGGCCCCTATGGCTACACCTTC. The full variable domain, with the rest looked up from reference TRBV7-2 and TRBJ1-2, is GAGVSQSPSNKVTEKGKDVELRCDPISGHTALYWYRQSLGQGLEFLIYFQGNSAPDKSGLPSDRFSAERTGGSVSTLTIQRTQQEDSAVYLCASSYPGPYGYTFGSGTRLTVV.

Only one count was recorded for this clone. The genes are TRBV5-4 and TRBJ1-1, with 9 bases matching TRBD1. Per the germline V gene, CDR1 is SGHNT and CDR2 is YYREEE (reference sequence). Trimming cost V 6 bases and J 0 bases; bases outside gene matches: 6. The CDR3 is 15 residues long. CDR3 nucleotide sequence: TGTGCCAGCAAGCTGGACAGGGGTATGAACACTGAAGCTTTCTTT. This sequence encodes CASKLDRGMNTEAFF.

This chain connects TRBV21-1 to TRBJ2-1. TRBV21-1 has pseudogene status. The CDR3 spans 14 residues. The CDR3 DNA sequence: TGTGCCAGCAGCAAACCAAGCTCCTACAATGAGCAGTTCTTC. Amino acid sequence: CASSKPSSYNEQFF.

The chain joins TRBV5-1 to TRBJ2-1; TRBD2 agrees at 10 bases. The V gene end was trimmed by 0 bases and the J gene end by 6 bases; junction bases not matched to a gene: 15. In germline, CDR1 is SGHRS, CDR2 YFSETQ. The CDR3 is 19 residues long. The CDR3 spells CASSLGGAGGLWTANEQFF. In DNA form, the CDR3 reads TGCGCCAGCAGCTTGGGCGGAGCGGGGGGGCTTTGGACCGCCAATGAGCAGTTCTTC.

The chain carries TRBV24-1 and TRBJ2-3; TRBD1 agrees at 7 bases. Germline V gene sequence: CDR1 KGHDR, CDR2 SFDVKD. This CDR3 comprises 16 residues. The ends lost 4 bases at V and 2 bases at J; junction bases unmatched: 8. CDR3 residues: CATSDRQGTVTDTQYF. The DNA for the CDR3 is TGTGCCACCAGTGACCGACAGGGAACCGTCACAGATACGCAGTATTTT.

The chain has TRBV7-2 and TRBJ1-1; D may be TRBD1 (6 bases). Germline V gene lookup returns CDR1 SGHTA and CDR2 FQGNSA. The CDR3 runs to 14 residues. Trimming cost V 2 bases and J 2 bases, with 9 bases left between them. Here the CDR3 reads CASSLSQGNTEAFF. In DNA form, the CDR3 reads TGTGCCAGCAGCTTATCACAGGGTAACACTGAAGCTTTCTTT.

This clone was counted a single time. This chain links TRBV5-1 with TRBJ2-7; D remains unclear. This CDR3 spans 12 amino acids. CDR1 and CDR2 (germline): SGHRS, YFSETQ. V was trimmed by 0 bases and J by 7 bases, leaving 8 bases between them. CDR3 residues: CASSLDFGEQYF. The CDR3 region has the DNA TGCGCCAGCAGCTTGGATTTCGGTGAGCAGTACTTC.

The chain couples TRBV6-1 to TRBJ2-4; 12 nucleotides match TRBD2. The CDR3 loop spans 18 amino acids. Germline-derived CDR1 and CDR2 are MNHNS and SASEGT. Trimming cost V 1 base and J 7 bases; bases outside gene matches: 11. Here the CDR3 reads CASSEVLASGGAWNIQYF. CDR3 in DNA: TGTGCCAGCAGTGAAGTTTTAGCTAGCGGGGGGGCGTGGAACATTCAGTACTTC.

This chain connects TRBV2 to TRBJ2-3, with TRBD2 as a possible D gene (5 bases). The CDR3 totals 13 residues. The germline CDR1 and CDR2 sequences are SNHLY and FYNNEI. V lost 7 bases, J lost 1 base, and 9 bases lay in between. In DNA form, the CDR3 reads TGTGCCAGCAACGAGGGAGGCACAGATACGCAGTATTTT. Protein sequence: CASNEGGTDTQYF.